One and the same sample provided the 19 T cell receptor beta chains below, sequenced in a study of T cells in Graves' hyperthyroidism and ophthalmopathy. RNA transcripts served as the template for amplifying TCR beta CDR3 regions. The TCR CDR3 first-round RT-PCR relied on the HTBI primer set. TCRdb reprocessed the multiplex PCR reads via MiXCR and lists one record per CDR3 protein. The sample has about 500,000 distinct CDR3 sequences; roughly 45% are singletons. Specimen: peripheral blood or thyroid tissue (not recorded which). These receptors originate from an adult woman with Graves' disease, either hyperthyroidism or ophthalmopathy (not recorded which).

The CDR3 loop is CASSQWTGVHHEQFF. The DNA for the CDR3 is TGTGCCAGCAGCCAGTGGACAGGGGTTCACCATGAGCAGTTCTTC. The chain joins TRBV14 to TRBJ2-7, with 9 bases identical to TRBD1. Judging by the DNA end, TRBJ2-1 fits better; the J call may be wrong. Germline V lookup: CDR1 SGHDN, CDR2 FVKESK. The CDR3 is 15 residues long.

V is TRBV20-1 and J is TRBJ1-3; D possibly corresponds to TRBD1 (5 bases). Germline V CDR1 and CDR2: DFQATT, SNEGSKA (reference sequence). CDR3 length: 11 residues. Deletions cut 7 bases from V and 8 bases from J, with 12 bases between. The CDR3 is CSEPGGYTIYF. The CDR3 coding sequence is TGCAGTGAACCGGGGGGGTACACCATATATTTT.

In this sample, this clonotype turned up many times. The chain has TRBV7-3 and TRBJ1-1; 7 bases map to TRBD1. From germline, CDR1 is SGHTA and CDR2 FQGTGA. CDR3 length: 14 amino acids. The V segment lost 5 bases and the J segment 1 base; nucleotides outside the gene matches: 4. Here the CDR3 DNA reads TGTGCCAGCAGCACCAACAGGGGGAACACTGAAGCTTTCTTT. It yields the protein CASSTNRGNTEAFF.

This chain uses TRBV10-3 with TRBJ1-2, with D possibly being TRBD1 (5 bases). Between the trimmed V and J ends, which lost 3 bases and 3 bases, there was a span of 14 bases. The CDR3 is 15 amino acids. Per the germline V gene, CDR1 is ENHRY and CDR2 is SYGVKD. The CDR3 DNA is TGTGCCATCAGTGAATTCACAGGAATCTACTATGGCTACACCTTC. Amino acid sequence: CAISEFTGIYYGYTF.

The chain employs TRBV20-1 and TRBJ1-2, with D unresolved. The germline gives CDR1 DFQATT, CDR2 SNEGSKA (reference sequence). CDR3 length: 17 amino acids. V shed 3 bases and J shed 3 bases, with 23 bases lying between them. The CDR3 sequence: CSASAGLITDTHYGYTF. The CDR3 bases are TGCAGTGCTAGTGCCGGGCTGATAACAGATACGCACTATGGCTACACCTTC.

There are many counts of this clonotype. This chain connects TRBV7-3 to TRBJ1-1; 8 positions match TRBD1. Germline-derived CDR1 and CDR2 are SGHTA and FQGTGA. The CDR3 totals 17 residues. With 0 bases clipped from V and 4 bases from J, the junction kept 10 bases outside the gene matches. The CDR3 protein is CASSLTPQAGGFTEAFF. The CDR3 DNA reads TGTGCCAGCAGCTTAACCCCCCAGGCAGGGGGCTTCACTGAAGCTTTCTTT.

This clonotype was counted only a few times. The chain carries TRBV7-9 and TRBJ1-6, with D perhaps TRBD1 (5 bases). Trimming removed 6 bases from V and 7 bases from J, with 10 bases in between. From germline, CDR1 is SEHNR and CDR2 FQNEAQ (reference sequence). The CDR3 consists of 13 residues. DNA for the CDR3: TGTGCCAGCAGTTGGGACGGCAATTCACCCCTCCACTTT. The encoded protein is CASSWDGNSPLHF.

In this sample, this clonotype turned up a few times. CDR3 coding DNA: TGTGCCAGCAGTGACGCTTTACGAACTACAGGAATGAACCAAGAGACCCAGTACTTC. It is translated as CASSDALRTTGMNQETQYF. The chain has TRBV6-4 and TRBJ2-5; weak D call: TRBD1 (5 bases). V shed 2 bases and J shed 0 bases, with 22 bases lying between them. The germline V gene has CDR1 MRHNA and CDR2 SNTAGT. The CDR3 length is 19 residues.

This clonotype was counted many times. The chain joins TRBV5-1 to TRBJ1-1; D gene uncertain. From germline, CDR1 is SGHRS and CDR2 YFSETQ. The CDR3 spans 17 residues. The V end was cut by 2 bases, the J end by 2 bases, with 19 bases between. The CDR3 loop reads CASSLKFRADPNTEAFF. The CDR3, as DNA: TGCGCCAGCAGCTTAAAGTTCCGGGCCGACCCCAACACTGAAGCTTTCTTT.

The V call is TRBV25-1, the J call TRBJ1-1; 9 bases agree with TRBD1. The CDR3 consists of 16 residues. The V segment lost 6 bases and the J segment 0 bases; nucleotides outside the gene matches: 8. In germline, CDR1 is MGHDK, CDR2 SYGVNS. DNA for the CDR3: TGTGCCAGCAGCTCCCGGACAGGGGTGATGAACACTGAAGCTTTCTTT. It is translated as CASSSRTGVMNTEAFF.

This clonotype was counted many times. The chain recombines TRBV19 with TRBJ1-5; 9 nucleotides agree with TRBD1. The CDR3 loop spans 15 amino acids. Germline values: CDR1 LNHDA, CDR2 SQIVND (reference sequence). J was trimmed by 6 bases and V by 1 base; bases with no gene match: 4. CDR3 loop: CASSIGTGAGQPQHF. In DNA form, the CDR3 reads TGTGCCAGTAGTATAGGGACAGGGGCGGGTCAGCCCCAGCATTTT.

The V and J genes are TRBV12-3 or TRBV12-4 and TRBJ1-4; maybe TRBD1 (5 bases). Trimming stripped 4 bases from V and 8 bases from J, with 11 bases between. The CDR3 has 13 residues. The CDR3 protein is CASSYRQWEKLFF. The CDR3 DNA reads as TGTGCCAGCAGTTATCGACAGTGGGAAAAACTGTTTTTT.

This clonotype was observed many times. The chain links TRBV4-1 to TRBJ1-2; TRBD1 agrees at 9 bases. V trimming: 3 bases; J trimming: 7 bases; junction bases outside the gene matches: 9. Germline CDR1 and CDR2: MGHRA and YSYEKL. CDR3 length: 15 amino acids. Here the CDR3 reads CASSQVGQGSVGYTF. In DNA form, the CDR3 reads TGCGCCAGCAGCCAGGTGGGACAGGGATCGGTTGGCTACACCTTC.

The V gene is TRBV2, the J gene TRBJ1-2; no firm D call. CDR3 length: 14 residues. CDR1 is SNHLY, CDR2 FYNNEI, per germline. Between the trimmed V and J ends, which lost 2 bases and 8 bases, there was a span of 15 bases. The CDR3 DNA follows: TGTGCCAGCAGTGAACAAGCCGCTAACTGCGGCTACACCTTC. Amino acids: CASSEQAANCGYTF.

This chain joins TRBV20-1 and TRBJ1-1; D possibly corresponds to TRBD1 (5 bases). Trimming pared 6 bases from V and 4 bases from J, leaving 15 bases between. The CDR3 loop spans 13 amino acids. Germline V gives CDR1 DFQATT, CDR2 SNEGSKA (reference sequence). CDR3 residues: CSAADRGFTEAFF. CDR3 nucleotides: TGCAGTGCCGCCGACAGAGGGTTCACTGAAGCTTTCTTT.

This CDR3 is CASSTLGLEQYF. As DNA, the CDR3 is TGTGCCAGCAGCACGCTGGGCCTCGAGCAGTACTTC. The chain recombines TRBV12-3 or TRBV12-4 with TRBJ2-7, with D hard to call. This CDR3 has 12 residues. Trimming cost V 6 bases and J 6 bases, with 12 bases left between them.

This clonotype was found once. This chain connects TRBV25-1 to TRBJ1-5, with D tentatively TRBD1 (6 bases). This CDR3 is built from 14 residues. Trimming left V 3 bases short and J 3 bases short, with 9 bases between. The V gene's germline CDR1 is MGHDK and CDR2 SYGVNS. The chain's CDR3 is CASSEDRFNQPQHF. CDR3 DNA: TGTGCCAGCAGTGAGGACAGATTCAATCAGCCCCAGCATTTT. The variable domain in full, completed from reference TRBV25-1 and TRBJ1-5, reads EADIYQTPRYLVIGTGKKITLECSQTMGHDKMYWYQQDPGMELHLIHYSYGVNSTEKGDLSSESTVSRIRTEHFPLTLESARPSHTSQYLCASSEDRFNQPQHFGDGTRLSIL.

This clonotype was picked up one time. J is TRBJ2-7 and V is TRBV12-3 or TRBV12-4; 8 bases map to TRBD1. The CDR3 is 14 residues long. V gave up 6 bases and J gave up 2 bases; unmatched junction bases: 6. CDR3 sequence reads: CASSRGQGTYEQYF. The DNA for the CDR3 is TGTGCCAGCAGCCGTGGACAGGGTACCTACGAGCAGTACTTC.

This clonotype came up many times. The V gene is TRBV4-2, the J gene TRBJ2-7, with 13 positions matching TRBD2. This CDR3 spans 15 amino acids. Trimming at V came to 1 base and at J to 6 bases, leaving 3 bases not matched to a gene. From germline, CDR1 is LGHNA and CDR2 YNFKEQ. The CDR3 DNA reads as TGTGCCAGCAGCCAAGGGACTAGCGGGAGTCTCGAGCAGTACTTC. It is translated as CASSQGTSGSLEQYF.